This T cell receptor beta chain was identified during a study of blood T cells in healthy people across ages. Overall study results and limits: TCR beta diversity, measured per million T cells, fell in a roughly linear way with age. Nothing was known about donor CMV status, and this possibly confounded expanded clonotype changes.

A sample-barcoded 5' primer and a J-beta primer mix were used in a second PCR of roughly 7 to 12 cycles. Every sample returned 2.5 million or more CDR3-containing paired-end reads. One entry per CDR3 protein results from TCRdb running MiXCR on the 5' RACE reads. The profile shows 1.5 million to 2 million distinct CDR3 sequences, approximately 28% of them singletons. Extractions gave at least 5 micrograms of total RNA per sample. Only a few counts were recorded for this clonotype. Its specificity is not known. The germline gives CDR1 LGHNA, CDR2 YSLEER. The CDR3 is 14 amino acids. The ends lost 5 bases at V and 4 bases at J; junction bases unmatched: 6.

The V and J genes are TRBV4-3 and TRBJ1-1, with TRBD1 matching over 8 bases. The receptor was isolated from a woman in her 30s in good health. Sequences were obtained from blood. CDR3 protein: CASSSGGATTEAFF. CDR3 DNA: TGCGCCAGCAGCTCAGGGGGCGCAACCACTGAAGCTTTCTTT.